Below are 17 T cell receptor beta chains sequenced from a single sample in a study of memory CD4+ T cells and cytomegalovirus serostatus. Single viable CD3+CD4+CD8-CD45RO+ cells were sorted as the memory CD4+ T cells. Only in-frame clones appear in the TCRdb table, and some are missing; sequencing was by immunoSEQ multiplex PCR. The sample includes about 48,000 clones, more than 70% of them seen just once. The source material was memory CD4+ T cells from blood. These receptors all stem from an adult in good health and CMV-seronegative.

The gene calls are TRBV5-4 and TRBJ2-1; D may match TRBD1 or TRBD2 (6 bases each). Germline CDR1 is SGHNT and CDR2 is YYREEE (reference sequence). V dropped 0 bases and J dropped 10 bases, with 17 bases sitting between them. The CDR3 extends over 15 amino acids. CDR3 residues: CASSLAGGAPKEQFF. As DNA, the CDR3 is TGTGCCAGCAGCTTGGCCGGGGGCGCCCCCAAAGAGCAGTTCTTC.

Notes on this clone: The DNA is left out, because the CDR3 cannot be placed on it with certainty; the CDR3 is given as TCRdb lists it. J is TRBJ2-2 and V is TRBV5-6. With termini counted, the CDR3 has 19 amino acids. The germline gives CDR1 SGHDT, CDR2 YYEEEE. The CDR3 region is CASSFRGRERGGNTGELFF.

The chain recombines TRBV19 with TRBJ2-7; D is undetermined. Germline values: CDR1 LNHDA, CDR2 SQIVND (reference sequence). The CDR3 totals 13 residues. V lost 7 bases and J 3 bases, leaving 13 bases between the germline ends. CDR3 nucleotides: TGTGCCAGTAATGTTGGAAATGGCTACGAGCAGTACTTC. Protein product: CASNVGNGYEQYF.

The chain is built from TRBV18 and TRBJ1-2; 9 nucleotides match TRBD1. This CDR3 contains 14 residues. In germline, CDR1 is KGHSH, CDR2 LQKENI. V lost 6 bases, J lost 3 bases, and 5 bases stayed unmatched. The CDR3: CASSQGQGDYGYTF. For the CDR3, the DNA is TGTGCCAGCTCCCAGGGACAGGGTGACTATGGCTACACCTTC.

A single count supports this clone. The chain is built from TRBV30 and TRBJ1-2; D uncertain. Trimming cost V 2 bases and J 8 bases, with 12 bases left between them. Germline V gene lookup returns CDR1 GTSNPN and CDR2 SVGIG (reference sequence). The CDR3 consists of 12 residues. CDR3 in DNA: TGTGCCTGGAGTTCGCGAGTTAAGGGCTACACCTTC. The encoded protein is CAWSSRVKGYTF. The full variable domain, with the rest looked up from reference TRBV30 and TRBJ1-2, is SQTIHQWPATLVQPVGSPLSLECTVEGTSNPNLYWYRQAAGRGLQLLFYSVGIGQISSEVPQNLSASRPQDRQFILSSKKLLLSDSGFYLCAWSSRVKGYTFGSGTRLTVV.

This rearrangement joins TRBV11-2 to TRBJ2-1; either TRBD1 or TRBD2 may supply D (6 bases each). This CDR3 comprises 12 residues. CDR1 SGHAT and CDR2 FQNNGV come from the germline V gene. V lost 4 bases and J 8 bases, leaving 9 bases between the germline ends. DNA for the CDR3: TGTGCCAGCAGCTCCGGGGGCGATGAGCAGTTCTTC. It specifies CASSSGGDEQFF.

The gene calls are TRBV2 and TRBJ2-5; 8 bases line up with TRBD2. CDR3 length equals 15 residues. V gave up 4 bases and J gave up 1 base; unmatched junction bases: 5. The germline CDR1 and CDR2 sequences are SNHLY and FYNNEI. The CDR3 region has the DNA TGTGCCAGCAGTGGGGTAGCGGGGATCCAAGAGACCCAGTACTTC. It yields the protein CASSGVAGIQETQYF.

CDR3 region: CASNRGGEAFF. In nucleotides, the CDR3 is TGTGCCAGCAATAGAGGGGGAGAAGCTTTCTTT. The chain carries TRBV2 and TRBJ1-1; a weak D match, TRBD1 (6 bases). This CDR3 is built from 11 residues. Germline loops: CDR1 SNHLY, CDR2 FYNNEI. With 7 bases removed from V and 8 bases from J, the gap between germline ends came to 11 bases.

The chain joins TRBV5-1 to TRBJ2-2; 7 nucleotides agree with TRBD2. Trimming took 3 bases from V and 7 from J; bases not matched to a gene: 3. Germline CDR1 reads SGHRS; CDR2 reads YFSETQ. CDR3 size: 13 residues. The CDR3 coding sequence is TGCGCCAGCAGCTCCCCGGGGGGCGGGGAGCTGTTTTTT. Translated: CASSSPGGGELFF.

V gene TRBV6-4 combines with J gene TRBJ2-1; TRBD1 agrees at 10 bases. The CDR3 consists of 14 residues. The germline CDR1 and CDR2 sequences are MRHNA and SNTAGT. V shed 6 bases and J 7 bases; nucleotides not matched to a gene: 6. CDR3 sequence: CASSKGTGVNEQFF. The CDR3 DNA reads TGTGCCAGCAGCAAAGGGACAGGGGTGAATGAGCAGTTCTTC.

The chain uses TRBV20-1 and TRBJ2-3; D call uncertain. The germline CDR1 and CDR2 sequences are DFQATT and SNEGSKA (reference sequence). The CDR3 spans 11 residues. Trimming shortened V by 0 bases and J by 7 bases, and 5 bases separated the two germline ends. This chain's CDR3 is CSARDQYTQYF. The CDR3 region has the DNA TGCAGTGCTAGAGATCAATATACGCAGTATTTT.

The gene calls are TRBV7-6 and TRBJ2-2; D might be TRBD1 (6 bases). Germline-derived CDR1 and CDR2 are SGHVS and FNYEAQ. V was pared by 5 bases and J by 0 bases, with 10 bases between. CDR3 length: 15 amino acids. The DNA for the CDR3 is TGTGCCAGCAGCCTCCGGACAGCGAACACCGGGGAGCTGTTTTTT. This sequence encodes CASSLRTANTGELFF.

Written as DNA, the CDR3 is TGTGCCAGCAGTGAAGCGCTAGGGCCAGGGGTCTACGAGCAGTACTTC. It codes for CASSEALGPGVYEQYF. The chain is built from TRBV6-1 and TRBJ2-7; tentatively, D is TRBD1 (6 bases). The V end was cut by 0 bases, the J end by 3 bases, with 15 bases between. The CDR3 spans 16 residues. Germline V gives CDR1 MNHNS, CDR2 SASEGT.

The chain employs TRBV5-1 and TRBJ2-2; TRBD2 matches 7 bases. The ends lost 2 bases at V and 6 bases at J; junction bases unmatched: 10. This CDR3 region has 16 residues. Germline CDR1 and CDR2: SGHRS and YFSETQ. The chain's CDR3 is CASSFLRRENAGELFF. The CDR3 DNA reads TGCGCCAGCAGCTTTTTACGGCGGGAGAATGCCGGGGAGCTGTTTTTT.

The rearrangement joins TRBV19 to TRBJ1-5, with D perhaps TRBD1 (5 bases). Trimming left V 6 bases short and J 7 bases short, with 16 bases between. This CDR3 region has 14 residues. CDR1 is LNHDA, CDR2 SQIVND, per germline (reference sequence). CDR3 nucleotides: TGTGCCAGTAGCCCGGTGGGGCGGGGGCAGCCCCAGCATTTT. This translates into CASSPVGRGQPQHF.

The chain employs TRBV21-1 and TRBJ1-1. TRBV21-1 is termed a pseudogene. The CDR3 has 14 residues. The CDR3 DNA reads TGTGCCAGCAGCAAACGGACGGGAGAGACTGAAGCTTTCTTT. Translation gives CASSKRTGETEAFF.

The chain joins TRBV6-6 to TRBJ1-4; no clear D. Trimming left V 6 bases short and J 7 bases short, with 12 bases between. Germline V gene data show CDR1 as MNHNY and CDR2 as SVGAGI (reference sequence). The CDR3 extends over 13 amino acids. Written as DNA, the CDR3 is TGTGCCAGCAGACCTAGCTGGGGTGAAAAACTGTTTTTT. It translates to CASRPSWGEKLFF.